This T cell receptor beta chain is from a study of cytomegalovirus exposure and HLA in healthy donors. Overall study context: The approximately 110 validation repertoires were reported in a later analysis to have been generated on the same platform as the 666 first-cohort repertoires.

TCRdb's table, derived via immunoSEQ multiplex PCR, lists solely in-frame clones and lacks some. The sample contains 250,000 or so clones, more than 85% of which appear only once. CDR3 length: 13 residues. Germline lookup yields CDR1 SGHRS and CDR2 YFSETQ. V lost 2 bases and J lost 3, with 8 bases in between. Findings and caveats of the study: CMV antigen specificity was confirmed in vitro for a few CMV-associated chains.

In the case of this clone: The antigen is not known.

Sequencing was done on a sample of PBMCs. This receptor was obtained from a young man in good health and CMV-seropositive. The chain uses TRBV5-1 and TRBJ2-5; D may be TRBD2 (5 bases). The CDR3 sequence: CASSFAGEETQYF. CDR3 DNA: TGCGCCAGCAGCTTCGCGGGTGAAGAGACCCAGTACTTC.